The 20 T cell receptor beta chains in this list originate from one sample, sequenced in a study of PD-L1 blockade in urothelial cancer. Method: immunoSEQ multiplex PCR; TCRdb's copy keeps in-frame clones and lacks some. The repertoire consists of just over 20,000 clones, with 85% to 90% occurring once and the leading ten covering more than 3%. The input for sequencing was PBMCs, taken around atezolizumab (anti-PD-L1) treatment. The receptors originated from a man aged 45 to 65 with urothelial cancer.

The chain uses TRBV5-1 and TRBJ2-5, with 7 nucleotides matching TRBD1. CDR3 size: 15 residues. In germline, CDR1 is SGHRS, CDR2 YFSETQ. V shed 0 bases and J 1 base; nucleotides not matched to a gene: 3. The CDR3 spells CASSLGGQIQETQYF. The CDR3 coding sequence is TGCGCCAGCAGCTTGGGGGGACAGATCCAAGAGACCCAGTACTTC. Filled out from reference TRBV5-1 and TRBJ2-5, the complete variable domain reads KAGVTQTPRYLIKTRGQQVTLSCSPISGHRSVSWYQQTPGQGLQFLFEYFSETQRNKGNFPGRFSGRQFSNSRSEMNVSTLELGDSALYLCASSLGGQIQETQYFGPGTRLLVL.

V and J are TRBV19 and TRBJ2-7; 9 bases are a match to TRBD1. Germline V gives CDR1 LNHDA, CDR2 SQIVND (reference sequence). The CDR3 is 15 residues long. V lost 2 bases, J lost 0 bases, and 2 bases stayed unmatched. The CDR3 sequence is CASSIPGQGSYEQYF. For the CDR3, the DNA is TGTGCCAGTAGTATACCGGGACAGGGCTCCTACGAGCAGTACTTC.

CDR3 amino acids: CASSGQGAAKNIQYF. In DNA form, the CDR3 reads TGTGCCAGCAGCGGGCAGGGGGCGGCCAAAAACATTCAGTACTTC. The chain links TRBV11-2 to TRBJ2-4, with 8 positions matching TRBD1. The CDR3 has 15 residues. The V gene end was trimmed by 5 bases and the J gene end by 1 base; junction bases not matched to a gene: 4. Per the germline V gene, CDR1 is SGHAT and CDR2 is FQNNGV.

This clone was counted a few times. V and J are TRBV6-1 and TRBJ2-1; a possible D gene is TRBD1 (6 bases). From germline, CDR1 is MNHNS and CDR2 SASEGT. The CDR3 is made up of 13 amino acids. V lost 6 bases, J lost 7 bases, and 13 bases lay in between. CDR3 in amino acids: CASSLQGWNEQFF. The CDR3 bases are TGTGCCAGCAGCCTTCAGGGGTGGAATGAGCAGTTCTTC.

CDR3 sequence (DNA): TGTGCCAGCAAACCTGGACTAGCGGTAGGCTACGAGCAGTACTTC. This sequence encodes CASKPGLAVGYEQYF. V and J are TRBV28 and TRBJ2-7, with 10 nucleotides matching TRBD2. CDR1 MDHEN and CDR2 SYDVKM come from the germline V gene. V shed 7 bases, J shed 3 bases, and the junction held 9 bases outside the gene matches. The CDR3 contains 15 residues. Based on the CDR3 plus reference TRBV28 and TRBJ2-7, the full variable domain is DVKVTQSSRYLVKRTGEKVFLECVQDMDHENMFWYRQDPGLGLRLIYFSYDVKMKEKGDIPEGYSVSREKKERFSLILESASTNQTSMYLCASKPGLAVGYEQYFGPGTRLTVT.

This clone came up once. The CDR3 DNA follows: TGTGCCAGCAGTCGACAGGGGCCCACTGAAGCTTTCTTT. Translation gives CASSRQGPTEAFF. The rearrangement joins TRBV2 to TRBJ1-1; TRBD1 matches 8 bases. This CDR3 contains 13 residues. With V trimmed by 5 bases and J by 4 bases, 3 bases remained unmatched. The germline gives CDR1 SNHLY, CDR2 FYNNEI.

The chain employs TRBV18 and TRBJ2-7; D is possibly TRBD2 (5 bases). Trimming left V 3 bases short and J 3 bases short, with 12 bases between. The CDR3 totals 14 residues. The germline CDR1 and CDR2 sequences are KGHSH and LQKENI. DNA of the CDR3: TGTGCCAGCTCACCCGTTCTAGGGAGCTACGAGCAGTACTTC. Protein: CASSPVLGSYEQYF.

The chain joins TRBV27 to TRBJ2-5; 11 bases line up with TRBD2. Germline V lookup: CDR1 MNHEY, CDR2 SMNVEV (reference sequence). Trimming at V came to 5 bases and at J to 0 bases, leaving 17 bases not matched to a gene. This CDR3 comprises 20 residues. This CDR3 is CASSPAPHSGRVQYQETQYF. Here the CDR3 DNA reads TGTGCCAGCAGTCCCGCCCCCCATAGCGGGAGGGTTCAATACCAAGAGACCCAGTACTTC.

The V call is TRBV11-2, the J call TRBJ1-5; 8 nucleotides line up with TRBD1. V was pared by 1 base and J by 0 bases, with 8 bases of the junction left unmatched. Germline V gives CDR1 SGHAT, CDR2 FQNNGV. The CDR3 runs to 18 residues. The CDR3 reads CASSLGTTGGFSNQPQHF. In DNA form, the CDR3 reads TGTGCCAGCAGCTTAGGCACCACAGGGGGTTTTAGCAATCAGCCCCAGCATTTT.

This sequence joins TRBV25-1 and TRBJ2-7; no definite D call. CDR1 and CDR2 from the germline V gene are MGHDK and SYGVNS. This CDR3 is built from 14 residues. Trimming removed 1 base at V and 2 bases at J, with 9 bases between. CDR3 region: CASSEFGFPYEQYF. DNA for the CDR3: TGTGCCAGCAGTGAATTCGGGTTCCCCTACGAGCAGTACTTC.

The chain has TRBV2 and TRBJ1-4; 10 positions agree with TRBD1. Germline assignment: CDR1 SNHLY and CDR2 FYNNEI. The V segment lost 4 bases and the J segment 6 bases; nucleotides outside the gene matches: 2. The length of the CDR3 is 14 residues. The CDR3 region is CASSAGQGYEKLFF. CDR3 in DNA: TGTGCCAGCAGTGCGGGACAGGGGTATGAAAAACTGTTTTTT.

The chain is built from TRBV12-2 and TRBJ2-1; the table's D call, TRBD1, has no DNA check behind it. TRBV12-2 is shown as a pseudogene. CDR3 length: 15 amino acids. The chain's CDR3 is CASRLGDRGYNEQFF. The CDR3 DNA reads TGTGCAAGTCGCTTAGGGGACAGGGGCTACAATGAGCAGTTCTTC.

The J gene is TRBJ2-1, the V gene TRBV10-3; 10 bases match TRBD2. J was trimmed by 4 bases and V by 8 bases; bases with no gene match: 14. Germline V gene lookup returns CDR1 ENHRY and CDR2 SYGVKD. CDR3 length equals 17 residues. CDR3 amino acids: CAISYSGAGGIYNEQFF. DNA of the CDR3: TGTGCCATCTCGTACTCCGGAGCGGGAGGGATTTACAATGAGCAGTTCTTC.

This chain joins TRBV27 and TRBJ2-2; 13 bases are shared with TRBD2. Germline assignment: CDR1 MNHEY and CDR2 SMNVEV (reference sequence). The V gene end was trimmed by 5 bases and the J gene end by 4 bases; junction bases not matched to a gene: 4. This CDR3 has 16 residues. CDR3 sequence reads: CASSRGLAGTTGELFF. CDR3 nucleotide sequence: TGTGCCAGCAGTCGGGGACTAGCGGGGACCACCGGGGAGCTGTTTTTT.

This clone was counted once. CDR3 DNA sequence: TGCGCCAGCAGCCCCTCTGACAGGGTTAGTCAGCCCCAGCATTTT. Protein: CASSPSDRVSQPQHF. V usage is TRBV4-3 and J usage is TRBJ1-5, with TRBD1 matching 7 bases. The J segment lost 6 bases and the V segment lost 4 bases, leaving 9 bases of the junction unmatched. The CDR3 has 15 amino acids. Germline CDR1 is LGHNA and CDR2 is YSLEER.

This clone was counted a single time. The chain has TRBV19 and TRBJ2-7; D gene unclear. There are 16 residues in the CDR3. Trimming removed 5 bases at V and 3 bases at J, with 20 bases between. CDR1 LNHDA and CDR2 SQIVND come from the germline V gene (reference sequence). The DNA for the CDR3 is TGTGCCAGTAGTCTACTTCCGGGTCCCAGCTTCTACGAGCAGTACTTC. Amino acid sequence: CASSLLPGPSFYEQYF.

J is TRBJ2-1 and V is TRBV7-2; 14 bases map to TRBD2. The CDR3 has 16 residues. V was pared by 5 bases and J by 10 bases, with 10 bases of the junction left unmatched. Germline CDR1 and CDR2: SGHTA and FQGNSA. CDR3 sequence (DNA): TGTGCCAGCAGCCCCGGGGGGGGACTAGCGGGAGCCGAGCAGTTCTTC. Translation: CASSPGGGLAGAEQFF.

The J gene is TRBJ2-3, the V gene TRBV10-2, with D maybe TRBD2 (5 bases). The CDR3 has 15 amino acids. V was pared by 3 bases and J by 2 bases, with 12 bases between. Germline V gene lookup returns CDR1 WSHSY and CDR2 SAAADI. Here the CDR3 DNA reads TGCGCCAGCAGTGACGTGGCGGGCTCCACAGATACGCAGTATTTT. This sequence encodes CASSDVAGSTDTQYF.

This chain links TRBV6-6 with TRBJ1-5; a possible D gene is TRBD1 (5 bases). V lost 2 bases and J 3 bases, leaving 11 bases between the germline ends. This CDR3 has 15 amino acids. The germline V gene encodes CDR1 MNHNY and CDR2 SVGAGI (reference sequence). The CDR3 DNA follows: TGTGCCAGCAGTTACCGACTGGGGCTCAATCAGCCCCAGCATTTT. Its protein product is CASSYRLGLNQPQHF.

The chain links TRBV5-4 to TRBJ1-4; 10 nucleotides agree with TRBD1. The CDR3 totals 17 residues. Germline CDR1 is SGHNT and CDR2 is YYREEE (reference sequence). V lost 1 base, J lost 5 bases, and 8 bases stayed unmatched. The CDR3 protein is CASSLRGQGRGNEKLFF. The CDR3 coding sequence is TGTGCCAGCAGCTTGAGGGGACAGGGGAGGGGAAATGAAAAACTGTTTTTT. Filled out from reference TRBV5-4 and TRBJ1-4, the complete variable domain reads ETGVTQSPTHLIKTRGQQVTLRCSSQSGHNTVSWYQQALGQGPQFIFQYYREEENGRGNFPPRFSGLQFPNYSSELNVNALELDDSALYLCASSLRGQGRGNEKLFFGSGTQLSVL.